The sample holds many counts of the clone carrying this T cell receptor beta chain. The antigen is unknown. Trimming took 5 bases from V and 7 from J, leaving 15 bases between them. The CDR3 extends over 14 amino acids. This sample's RNA came from whole unsorted tissue. Newly diagnosed lung cancer patients had thoracic surgery in China, August–late 2014, without prior chemotherapy. A modified ARM-PCR protocol with three rounds of nested PCR amplified TCRbeta. TCRdb redid the calling of the multiplex PCR reads with MiXCR, one entry per CDR3 protein. The data show 200,000 or so distinct CDR3 sequences, around 70% seen once. This entry is derived from a study of tumor and adjacent non-tumor tissue in lung cancer. Study information: Stage I to III disease affected ten to eleven men and about 5 women aged about 31 to 85.

Study outcomes and limitations: In normal lung, the top 100 clones were significantly more dominant than in tumor.

Sequenced input: lung tumor tissue. The rearrangement links TRBV12-3 or TRBV12-4 to TRBJ1-5; possibly TRBD1 for D (5 bases). The source of this sequence is a man in his sixties with non-small cell lung cancer. The CDR3 loop reads CASSRTSERQPQHF. The DNA of the CDR3 is TGTGCCAGCAGTAGGACAAGCGAAAGGCAGCCCCAGCATTTT.